This T cell receptor (beta chain) was sequenced for a study of cytomegalovirus exposure and HLA in healthy donors. Study-level results: Available immune exposure information covered CMV serostatus only. The investigators catalogued 164 TCR beta chains as cytomegalovirus-associated. Data from an earlier analysis indicated that most TCR beta V segments were productive either about 90% or about 30% of the time. Despite most TCR sequences being rare, some public TCRs occurred in many donors.

As concerns this clone: Its cognate antigen is unknown.

PCR used 60 Vbeta primers and 13 Jbeta primers. TCRdb keeps only in-frame clones here, not all; method: immunoSEQ multiplex PCR. The sample records about 160,000 clones, roughly three quarters being singletons. The sample comprised PBMCs. This sequence originates from a young man in good health and CMV-seropositive.

CDR3 sequence (DNA): TGTGCCAGCAGTGAGAGGACTTCCTACAATGAGCAGTTCTTC. It encodes CASSERTSYNEQFF. V and J are TRBV2 and TRBJ2-1, with a possible D match to TRBD2 (5 bases). The ends were cut back, 3 bases at V and 1 base at J, with 7 bases in the middle. The germline CDR1 and CDR2 sequences are SNHLY and FYNNEI. There are 14 residues in the CDR3. The variable domain in full, completed from reference TRBV2 and TRBJ2-1, reads EPEVTQTPSHQVTQMGQEVILRCVPISNHLYFYWYRQILGQKVEFLVSFYNNEISEKSEIFDDQFSVERPDGSNFTLKIRSTKLEDSAMYFCASSERTSYNEQFFGPGTRLTVL.